The clone carrying this TCR beta chain came up a few times. Its cognate antigen is unknown. There are 20 residues in the CDR3. V trimming: 1 base; J trimming: 0 bases; junction bases outside the gene matches: 16. Germline CDR1 and CDR2: LGHNA and YNFKEQ. The data are from a study of CD8 T cells in ankylosing spondylitis. Notes on the study in general: In ankylosing spondylitis blood, a motif of seven to nine highly homologous TCR beta variants appeared characteristic.

TCRdb reprocessed the 5' RACE reads via MiXCR and lists one record per CDR3 protein. Of roughly 90,000 distinct CDR3 sequences listed, roughly 9% are singletons. The chain combines TRBV4-2 with TRBJ2-5, with 8 bases that match TRBD2. The source of this sequence is a male donor with ankylosing spondylitis. The sequenced sample was blood, either unsorted or a sorted T cell fraction (not recorded which). The CDR3 spells CASSQVDLAGGPINQETQYF. CDR3 coding DNA: TGTGCCAGCAGCCAAGTCGATCTCGCGGGAGGTCCAATTAACCAAGAGACCCAGTACTTC.